These 7 T cell receptor beta chains were sequenced from one sample in a study of shared clonotypes between healthy human individuals. CD8 cells regarded as naive lacked CD45RO, were positively chosen for CCR7, and omitted terminally differentiated effector memory CD45RA+ cells. TCRdb's copy holds only in-frame clones and misses some; the assay was immunoSEQ multiplex PCR. The data show roughly 2.1 million clones, around 93% seen once. Input material: naive CD8+ T cells from PBMCs. Every receptor here comes from a man in his late teens or twenties in good health. Some clones in this sample may be carry-over from other donors' samples.

The chain employs TRBV6-1 and TRBJ2-7; no clear D gene. V lost 1 base and J lost 10, with 8 bases in between. The CDR3 consists of 11 residues. CDR1 and CDR2 from the germline V gene are MNHNS and SASEGT. CDR3 in DNA: TGTGCCAGCAGTGAAGGTCCTAGACAGTACTTC. This gives the protein CASSEGPRQYF.

This chain connects TRBV29-1 to TRBJ2-6; D may be TRBD1 or TRBD2 (5 bases each). This CDR3 spans 17 amino acids. Looked up from germline, CDR1 is SQVTM and CDR2 is ANQGSEA. V was shortened by 6 bases and J by 4 bases, with 22 bases between the two germline ends. The CDR3: CSVLGGPHGTGANVLTF. The CDR3 DNA sequence: TGCAGCGTGCTGGGTGGTCCACACGGGACGGGGGCCAACGTCCTGACTTTC.

The chain combines TRBV27 with TRBJ2-7; the D gene is possibly TRBD1 (6 bases). Germline V gene sequence: CDR1 MNHEY, CDR2 SMNVEV (reference sequence). V was clipped by 0 bases and J by 3 bases, with 9 bases between them. The CDR3 totals 14 residues. Here the CDR3 reads CASSLSQGLYEQYF. The CDR3 DNA reads as TGTGCCAGCAGTTTATCGCAGGGGCTCTACGAGCAGTACTTC.

The V call is TRBV11-2, the J call TRBJ2-5, with 7 bases lining up with TRBD2. J was trimmed by 5 bases and V by 6 bases; bases with no gene match: 9. CDR1 is SGHAT, CDR2 FQNNGV, per germline. The CDR3 is made up of 14 amino acids. The CDR3 reads CASSLTLGGETQYF. For the CDR3, the DNA is TGTGCCAGCAGTTTAACCCTCGGGGGGGAGACCCAGTACTTC.

The chain's CDR3 is CASSLVSGVGQETQYF. In DNA, the CDR3 is TGTGCCAGCAGCTTAGTTTCAGGGGTAGGCCAAGAGACCCAGTACTTC. This chain uses TRBV7-6 with TRBJ2-5; a possible D gene is TRBD1 (6 bases). CDR3 size: 16 residues. Per the germline V gene, CDR1 is SGHVS and CDR2 is FNYEAQ. V lost 1 base and J lost 1, with 13 bases in between.

The V call is TRBV28, the J call TRBJ1-5; a weak D match, TRBD1 (6 bases). Germline CDR1 reads MDHEN; CDR2 reads SYDVKM. Trimming removed 6 bases at V and 6 bases at J, with 30 bases between. CDR3 size: 19 residues. The CDR3 loop reads CASSYLTDRSVMQSQPQHF. CDR3 sequence (DNA): TGTGCCAGCAGCTACCTTACAGACAGGTCCGTAATGCAGAGTCAGCCCCAGCATTTT.

The J gene is TRBJ1-2, the V gene TRBV4-1; D is ambiguous. In germline, CDR1 is MGHRA, CDR2 YSYEKL. V was clipped by 0 bases and J by 4 bases, with 12 bases between them. The CDR3 is 15 amino acids. In DNA, the CDR3 is TGCGCCAGCAGCCAAGAACCCGACACCTCCTATGGCTACACCTTC. Its protein product is CASSQEPDTSYGYTF.